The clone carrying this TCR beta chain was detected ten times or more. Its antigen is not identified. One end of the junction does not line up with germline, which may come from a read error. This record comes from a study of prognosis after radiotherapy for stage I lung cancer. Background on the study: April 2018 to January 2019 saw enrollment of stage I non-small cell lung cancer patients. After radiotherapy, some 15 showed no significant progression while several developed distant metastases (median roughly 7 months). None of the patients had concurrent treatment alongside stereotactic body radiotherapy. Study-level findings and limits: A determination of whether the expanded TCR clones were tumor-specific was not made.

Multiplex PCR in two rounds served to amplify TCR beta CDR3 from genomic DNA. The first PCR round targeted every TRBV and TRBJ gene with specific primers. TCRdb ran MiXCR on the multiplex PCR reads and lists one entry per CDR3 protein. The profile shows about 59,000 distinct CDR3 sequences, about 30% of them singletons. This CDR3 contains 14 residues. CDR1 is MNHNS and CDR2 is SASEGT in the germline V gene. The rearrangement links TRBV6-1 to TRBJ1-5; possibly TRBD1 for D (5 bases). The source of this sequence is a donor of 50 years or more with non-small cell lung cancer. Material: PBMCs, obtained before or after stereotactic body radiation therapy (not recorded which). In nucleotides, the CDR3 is TGTGCCAGCAGGGAAGGGGTAGGGATTCAGCCCCAGCATTTT. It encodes CASREGVGIQPQHF.